One and the same sample provided the 14 T cell receptor beta chains below, sequenced in a study of response to subunit inactivated influenza vaccine. TCRdb used MiXCR to reprocess the RT-PCR reads, holding one entry per CDR3 protein. The repertoire consists of hundreds of thousands of distinct CDR3 sequences, with about 11% occurring once and the leading ten covering roughly 11%. These data were also filed under a second study, of T cells expressing NK-cell markers. That paper adds: Researchers built TCR beta cDNA using 5'RACE template switching with UMIs.

This material consisted of PBMCs from blood, taken on the day of vaccination. These receptors were obtained from a man aged 45-65 years who received an inactivated influenza vaccine.

The V and J genes are TRBV20-1 and TRBJ1-5, with D possibly being TRBD1 (6 bases). V was clipped by 5 bases and J by 2 bases, with 13 bases between them. The CDR3 runs 14 residues. The germline V gene encodes CDR1 DFQATT and CDR2 SNEGSKA (reference sequence). CDR3 sequence (DNA): TGCAGTGCTCTTAAGGGGGACGGCAATCAGCCCCAGCATTTT. This encodes CSALKGDGNQPQHF.

This chain links TRBV9 with TRBJ2-3; D unclear. The CDR3 is made up of 14 amino acids. Between the trimmed V and J ends, which lost 1 base and 4 bases, there was a span of 10 bases. Germline V gene sequence: CDR1 SGDLS, CDR2 YYNGEE. CDR3 protein: CASSVLEHPDTQYF. The CDR3 DNA reads as TGTGCCAGCAGCGTATTAGAGCATCCAGATACGCAGTATTTT.

The sample holds a few counts of this clonotype. The V gene is TRBV7-2, the J gene TRBJ1-6; no definite D call. V dropped 1 base and J dropped 7 bases, with 11 bases sitting between them. CDR3 size: 15 residues. Germline CDR1 SGHTA, CDR2 FQGNSA. The CDR3 reads CASSLGGERNSPLHF. The CDR3 DNA reads TGTGCCAGCAGCTTAGGTGGGGAGCGGAATTCACCCCTCCACTTT.

The chain couples TRBV6-2 or TRBV6-3 to TRBJ2-3, with TRBD2 identical over 15 bases. The germline gives CDR1 MNHEY, CDR2 SVGEGT. V was pared by 5 bases and J by 7 bases, with 7 bases of the junction left unmatched. The CDR3 has 16 residues. CDR3 residues: CASSQGLAGGTYTQYF. The CDR3 bases are TGTGCCAGCAGTCAAGGACTAGCGGGGGGGACATATACGCAGTATTTT.

The chain recombines TRBV6-5 with TRBJ2-7; TRBD2 is a possible D gene (7 bases). The CDR3 is 15 residues long. V lost 3 bases, J lost 3 bases, and 15 bases lay in between. CDR1 and CDR2 from the germline V gene are MNHEY and SVGAGI. CDR3 sequence reads: CASSYSSGGRYEQYF. The CDR3 DNA follows: TGTGCCAGCAGTTATTCATCCGGGGGGCGCTACGAGCAGTACTTC.

The V gene is TRBV7-6, the J gene TRBJ2-1, with 10 bases matching TRBD2. CDR1 and CDR2 (germline): SGHVS, FNYEAQ. J gave up 9 bases and V 1 base, and 9 bases lay outside the gene matches. This CDR3 has 16 residues. The CDR3 protein is CASSLVGAGGIGEQFF. CDR3 nucleotide sequence: TGTGCCAGCAGCTTAGTGGGAGCGGGGGGGATTGGTGAGCAGTTCTTC.

This clonotype was recorded many times. The V and J genes are TRBV6-5 and TRBJ2-3; D gene uncertain. The CDR3 has 14 residues. CDR1 and CDR2 (germline): MNHEY, SVGAGI. V was trimmed by 0 bases and J by 2 bases, leaving 6 bases between them. CDR3 sequence reads: CASSYSQTTDTQYF. The CDR3 bases are TGTGCCAGCAGTTACTCGCAGACCACAGATACGCAGTATTTT.

The chain employs TRBV11-2 and TRBJ2-7, with TRBD2 identical over 14 bases. This CDR3 is built from 15 residues. CDR1 SGHAT and CDR2 FQNNGV come from the germline V gene. The V segment lost 6 bases and the J segment 5 bases; nucleotides outside the gene matches: 6. The DNA of the CDR3 is TGTGCCAGCAGTAAGGGACTAGCGGGAGTCCACGAGCAGTACTTC. Translating gives CASSKGLAGVHEQYF.

The rearrangement uses TRBV11-2 and TRBJ2-5; D not resolved. Germline CDR1 is SGHAT and CDR2 is FQNNGV. The CDR3 contains 14 residues. With 1 base removed from V and 9 bases from J, the gap between germline ends came to 15 bases. CDR3 amino acids: CASSLVAAWAPQYF. The CDR3 DNA reads TGTGCCAGCAGCTTAGTGGCAGCTTGGGCCCCCCAGTACTTC.

The V call is TRBV18, the J call TRBJ2-7; TRBD1 matches 11 bases. The junction had 10 bases not matched to a gene; V was cut back by 3 bases and J by 6 bases. The length of the CDR3 is 16 residues. The germline CDR1 and CDR2 sequences are KGHSH and LQKENI. CDR3 residues: CASSPIVWTGGREQYF. CDR3 coding DNA: TGTGCCAGCTCACCTATAGTTTGGACAGGGGGCCGCGAGCAGTACTTC.

This clonotype was seen a few times. The CDR3 DNA is TGCAGCCCGGGACTGCTCTATGGCTACACCTTC. Protein sequence: CSPGLLYGYTF. The V call is TRBV20-1, the J call TRBJ1-2; D perhaps matches TRBD1 (5 bases). CDR1 and CDR2 (germline): DFQATT, SNEGSKA (reference sequence). This CDR3 is built from 11 residues.

This sequence joins TRBV29-1 and TRBJ2-3, with D uncertain. Between the trimmed V and J ends, which lost 6 bases and 7 bases, there was a span of 17 bases. Germline values: CDR1 SQVTM, CDR2 ANQGSEA. The length of the CDR3 is 13 residues. The CDR3 nucleotides read TGCAGCGTCGCCAACCTACTAACAAATACGCAGTATTTT. It encodes CSVANLLTNTQYF.

This clonotype has more than one count but fewer than ten. The chain joins TRBV6-2 or TRBV6-3 to TRBJ2-1; TRBD2 might be the D (7 bases). Trimming left V 7 bases short and J 9 bases short, with 22 bases between. The CDR3 length is 15 residues. The germline V gene encodes CDR1 MNHEY and CDR2 SVGEGT. Here the CDR3 reads CASIWSPGGPGEQFF. CDR3 DNA sequence: TGTGCCAGCATTTGGTCCCCCGGGGGGCCAGGTGAGCAGTTCTTC.

This clonotype has a count of ten or more. The chain links TRBV20-1 to TRBJ2-1; 9 nucleotides agree with TRBD1. Germline lookup yields CDR1 DFQATT and CDR2 SNEGSKA (reference sequence). This CDR3 is built from 14 residues. With V trimmed by 4 bases and J by 8 bases, 9 bases remained unmatched. In DNA, the CDR3 is TGCAGTGCTACACGGACAGGGGCGTGGGATGAGCAGTTCTTC. This codes for CSATRTGAWDEQFF.